One and the same sample provided the 14 T cell receptor beta chains below, sequenced in a study of T-cell reconstitution after alpha-beta-depleted transplantation in children. TCRbeta library preparation incorporated unique molecular identifiers. Each CDR3 protein gets one entry after TCRdb re-called the PCR reads with MiXCR. The sample consists of about 500,000 distinct CDR3 sequences, around a third of them appearing once. This material consisted of PBMCs from the stem cell graft donor, taken from the stem cell graft. These receptors were taken from a human donor who donated a stem cell graft to a child with aplastic anemia.

This clonotype has a handful of counts. The chain recombines TRBV30 with TRBJ1-3; D unresolved. V lost 2 bases and J lost 0, with 17 bases in between. The CDR3 totals 17 residues. Germline V gene data show CDR1 as GTSNPN and CDR2 as SVGIG (reference sequence). The CDR3 sequence is CAWSTTRTASSGNTIYF. DNA of the CDR3: TGTGCCTGGAGTACCACCCGGACGGCAAGCTCTGGAAACACCATATATTTT.

This clonotype has a handful of counts. The chain has TRBV7-9 and TRBJ1-4; perhaps TRBD1 as D (5 bases). Germline CDR1 SEHNR, CDR2 FQNEAQ (reference sequence). Trimming stripped 5 bases from V and 2 bases from J, with 9 bases between. The CDR3 totals 14 residues. CDR3: CASSRGVTNEKLFF. CDR3 DNA sequence: TGTGCCAGCAGCCGGGGGGTGACTAATGAAAAACTGTTTTTT.

This clonotype was observed a handful of times. The chain joins TRBV24-1 to TRBJ2-2, with D maybe TRBD2 (7 bases). The germline V gene has CDR1 KGHDR and CDR2 SFDVKD. The CDR3 totals 12 residues. V lost 8 bases and J lost 5, with 8 bases in between. The CDR3 DNA reads as TGTGCCACCAAGGGGGGGACCGGGGAGCTGTTTTTT. Translating it yields CATKGGTGELFF.

The chain uses TRBV29-1 and TRBJ1-5; D is ambiguous. Trimming pared 5 bases from V and 0 bases from J, leaving 26 bases between. The CDR3 totals 19 residues. From germline, CDR1 is SQVTM and CDR2 ANQGSEA. The CDR3 reads CSVFVPPDDKDNSNQPQHF. CDR3 nucleotides: TGCAGCGTTTTTGTCCCCCCAGATGACAAAGACAATAGCAATCAGCCCCAGCATTTT.

V gene TRBV29-1 combines with J gene TRBJ1-2; TRBD1 is a possible D gene (6 bases). Trimming took 6 bases from V and 8 from J, leaving 19 bases between them. This CDR3 is 13 amino acids long. Germline V lookup: CDR1 SQVTM, CDR2 ANQGSEA. CDR3 amino acids: CSVVDRRRGGYTF. The DNA for the CDR3 is TGCAGCGTCGTAGACAGGCGGCGGGGCGGCTACACCTTC.

The J gene is TRBJ1-1, the V gene TRBV19; weak D call: TRBD1 (6 bases). Trimming stripped 8 bases from V and 2 bases from J, with 15 bases between. This CDR3 comprises 14 residues. Germline-derived CDR1 and CDR2 are LNHDA and SQIVND (reference sequence). As DNA, the CDR3 is TGTGCCAGTCGCTGGGGACACCGTAACACTGAAGCTTTCTTT. This gives the protein CASRWGHRNTEAFF.

This clonotype was counted a few times. J is TRBJ2-7 and V is TRBV6-5; D assignment may be TRBD1 or TRBD2 (5 bases each). The germline CDR1 and CDR2 sequences are MNHEY and SVGAGI. The CDR3 sequence is 11 residues long. V was trimmed by 6 bases and J by 6 bases, leaving 9 bases between them. CDR3 protein: CASSMGREQYF. Written as DNA, the CDR3 is TGTGCCAGCAGCATGGGACGCGAGCAGTACTTC.

This clonotype has only a few counts. V is TRBV6-5 and J is TRBJ2-3; D is unresolved. This CDR3 region has 15 residues. The germline CDR1 and CDR2 sequences are MNHEY and SVGAGI. The ends were cut back, 4 bases at V and 0 bases at J, with 11 bases in the middle. CDR3 region: CASSFGGSSTDTQYF. The CDR3 bases are TGTGCCAGCAGTTTCGGCGGTTCGAGCACAGATACGCAGTATTTT.

V usage is TRBV29-1 and J usage is TRBJ2-1; a weak D match, TRBD2 (6 bases). The CDR3 covers 14 residues. Per germline, CDR1 SQVTM and CDR2 ANQGSEA. Deletions cut 1 base from V and 4 bases from J, with 11 bases between. CDR3 residues: CSVEGGVGYNEQFF. The CDR3 coding sequence is TGCAGCGTTGAAGGCGGGGTAGGGTACAATGAGCAGTTCTTC.

The chain combines TRBV20-1 with TRBJ1-1; 12 bases map to TRBD1. Trimming at V came to 3 bases and at J to 6 bases, leaving 8 bases not matched to a gene. Germline values: CDR1 DFQATT, CDR2 SNEGSKA (reference sequence). CDR3 length: 15 residues. CDR3 bases: TGCAGTGCTAGGGGACAGGGGGCAAGGGAGGCTGAAGCTTTCTTT. Translating gives CSARGQGAREAEAFF.

The sample holds a few counts of this clonotype. The chain carries TRBV30 and TRBJ2-7, with 14 bases that match TRBD2. This CDR3 contains 15 residues. V lost 3 bases, J lost 7 bases, and 8 bases stayed unmatched. Germline CDR1 reads GTSNPN; CDR2 reads SVGIG (reference sequence). The CDR3 coding sequence is TGTGCCTGGAGGCCGGGACTAGCGGGAGAATATGAGCAGTACGTC. Translation: CAWRPGLAGEYEQYV.

This clonotype has only a few counts. This chain joins TRBV7-8 and TRBJ2-1; 8 nucleotides match TRBD1. Trimming removed 4 bases from V and 7 bases from J; junction bases left unmatched: 0. This CDR3 has 12 residues. Germline V gene sequence: CDR1 SGHVS, CDR2 FQNEAQ. CDR3 nucleotide sequence: TGTGCCAGCAGCTGGGACAGGAATGAGCAGTTCTTC. Translation gives CASSWDRNEQFF.

The CDR3, as DNA: TGTGCCAGCAGAACAGGGGGGGCCCCACAAGAGACCCAGTACTTC. This codes for CASRTGGAPQETQYF. V gene TRBV5-5 combines with J gene TRBJ2-5; the D gene is possibly TRBD1 (8 bases). Germline CDR1 is SGHKS and CDR2 is YYEKEE (reference sequence). The CDR3 contains 15 residues. The V end was cut by 5 bases, the J end by 2 bases, with 16 bases between. Drawing the rest from reference TRBV5-5 and TRBJ2-5, the complete variable domain is DAGVTQSPTHLIKTRGQQVTLRCSPISGHKSVSWYQQVLGQGPQFIFQYYEKEERGRGNFPDRFSARQFPNYSSELNVNALLLGDSALYLCASRTGGAPQETQYFGPGTRLLVL.

The chain uses TRBV2 and TRBJ1-5; TRBD1 matches at 8 bases. This CDR3 spans 18 amino acids. The germline V gene has CDR1 SNHLY and CDR2 FYNNEI. In DNA, the CDR3 is TGTACCTGCAGTCCCTCCGGGACAGGTACATTCGGCAATCAGCCCCAGCATTTT. Protein sequence: CTCSPSGTGTFGNQPQHF.